Sequencing of this TCR beta chain was carried out in a study of cytomegalovirus exposure and HLA in healthy donors. Study overall: Sequencing of around 200 million T cells in an earlier analysis found 120 million or so unique TCR beta sequences.

The PCR contained 60 Vbeta and 13 Jbeta primers. This table comes from immunoSEQ multiplex PCR, and its TCRdb copy is limited to in-frame clones, with some not included. The sample shows some 190,000 clones, around 78% of them seen only once. Study findings and constraints: In a later analysis, TCR beta V- and J-gene trimming was associated with a missense DCLRE1C variant.

On this clone: As yet, its antigen is unknown.

Trimming stripped 1 base from V and 2 bases from J, with 12 bases between. This CDR3 comprises 15 residues. CDR1 is SGHNT, CDR2 YENEEA, per germline. This receptor was identified in a woman younger than 45 in good health and CMV-seropositive. Input material: PBMCs. The genes are TRBV11-3 and TRBJ2-7; a weak D match, TRBD2 (6 bases). CDR3 protein: CASSLAREYPYEQYF. The CDR3 nucleotides are TGTGCCAGCAGCTTAGCACGGGAGTACCCCTACGAGCAGTACTTC.